Listed below are T cell receptor beta chains from one sample, sequenced in a study of CD8+CD57+ T cells in acquired aplastic anemia. Each CDR3 protein gets one entry after TCRdb re-called the reads with MiXCR. This table holds 180,000 or so distinct CDR3 sequences, around 48% found once. Source material: sorted CD4+, CD8+, or CD8+CD57+ T cells (not recorded which) from PBMCs. The receptors were gathered from a human donor with aplastic anemia. Both conserved end residues are part of each CDR3. A D gene is named only where the DNA matches it firmly. Where a row states a size, it is once, few, many or the class of an expanded clone; other rows omit it.

J gene: TRBJ1-1; D gene: .; clone size: many; CDR3 length: 12; V gene: TRBV9; CDR3 DNA: TGTGCCAGCAGCTCAGGGTTCCCTGAAGCTTTCTTT; CDR3 protein: CASSSGFPEAFF
J gene: TRBJ1-4; D gene: .; clone size: many; CDR3 length: 13; V gene: TRBV29-1; CDR3 DNA: TGCAGCGTTGAACCACAGGGTAGCAAAAAACTGTTTTTT; CDR3 protein: CSVEPQGSKKLFF
J gene: TRBJ2-3; D gene: TRBD1; clone size: .; CDR3 length: 15; V gene: TRBV11-1; CDR3 DNA: TGTGCCAGCAGCAGACAGGGCTTCAGCACAGATACGCAGTATTTT; CDR3 protein: CASSRQGFSTDTQYF
J gene: TRBJ1-5; D gene: TRBD1; clone size: many; CDR3 length: 13; V gene: TRBV18; CDR3 DNA: TGTGCCAGCTCAAGCCGGGACAGTCAGCCCCAGCATTTT; CDR3 protein: CASSSRDSQPQHF
J gene: TRBJ2-7; D gene: .; clone size: once; CDR3 length: 13; V gene: TRBV29-1; CDR3 DNA: TGCAGCGTTGTGGTGCTGGAATCCTACGAGCAGTACTTC; CDR3 protein: CSVVVLESYEQYF
J gene: TRBJ1-2; D gene: .; clone size: many; CDR3 length: 16; V gene: TRBV6-5; CDR3 DNA: TGTGCCAGCAGTTACTCGCCCGGCCCTGCTAACTATGGCTACACCTTC; CDR3 protein: CASSYSPGPANYGYTF
J gene: TRBJ1-1; D gene: .; clone size: many; CDR3 length: 18; V gene: TRBV19; CDR3 DNA: TGTGCCAGTAGTATCGGCTACGGTTGGGGCGGAGGGGGAACTGAAGCTTTCTTT; CDR3 protein: CASSIGYGWGGGGTEAFF
J gene: TRBJ2-7; D gene: TRBD2; clone size: once; CDR3 length: 15; V gene: TRBV29-1; CDR3 DNA: TGCAGCGTTGGGAAGGGACTAGCGGGGGTGGGTGAGCAGTACTTC; CDR3 protein: CSVGKGLAGVGEQYF
J gene: TRBJ2-7; D gene: .; clone size: .; CDR3 length: 14; V gene: TRBV12-3/TRBV12-4; CDR3 DNA: TGTGCCAGCAGCCCTGTCCAGAGCACCTACGAGCAGTACTTC; CDR3 protein: CASSPVQSTYEQYF
J gene: TRBJ2-7; D gene: TRBD2; clone size: many; CDR3 length: 14; V gene: TRBV7-2; CDR3 DNA: TGTGCCAGCACCCTCGGGACTAGAAATTACGAGCAGTACTTC; CDR3 protein: CASTLGTRNYEQYF
J gene: TRBJ1-1; D gene: TRBD1; clone size: many; CDR3 length: 17; V gene: TRBV9; CDR3 DNA: TGTGCCAGCAGCGTATCCATCTCTGGACAGGGGAACACTGAAGCTTTCTTT; CDR3 protein: CASSVSISGQGNTEAFF